The sequence of this TCR beta chain was determined in a study of blood T cell repertoires in COVID-19 (dated by TCRdb to 2018 to 2021). General notes on the study: ImmuneRACE Cohort 3 recovered participants were defined by two consecutive negative NP/OP PCR tests, healthcare professional clearance, or symptom resolution. Where available, HLA class I and class II types were taken from metadata supplied by the sample provider and were not determined by assay-based typing. The samples were drawn from two sources: the first 160 participants of the ongoing ImmuneRACE study, and fewer than 1,500 subjects contributed by 6 global collaborators. Samples from collaborators originated in the United States, Italy and Spain and spanned both the acute and convalescent phases of COVID-19. A de-identified subject ID, COVID-19 status, age in years and sex were almost always included in the sample metadata. The material from the prospective study consisted of cDNA or gDNA derived from T cells, B-cell-depleted T cells, or PBMCs. The repertoires were made available in a free public database intended to serve as a resource for research on the immune response to SARS-CoV-2. Subjects who had been exposed to COVID-19, were actively infected with it, or had recovered from it provided the deeply sampled blood TCRbeta repertoires that made up the dataset. Broader findings and caveats from the paper: Clinical and demographic metadata were provided uncurated, with the amount varying by source and participant.

On this clone itself: This clone's antigen is unknown. No much larger clonotype is one base removed from it; base qualities were not supplied.

The immunoSEQ Assay, a bias-controlled multiplex PCR, was used to amplify TCRbeta CDR3 regions from genomic DNA. The published analysis was carried out like this. Nucleated cell counts per sample were estimated from amplification of reference gene primers within the assay. To quantify the absolute abundance of each unique TCRbeta CDR3 rearrangement, sequence reads were collapsed and filtered. For each sample, productive Simpson clonality was calculated by taking the square root of Simpson's diversity index across productive rearrangements. Entries here come from immuneACCESS through TCRdb and include only in-frame sequences with V and J called. Some clones fail to appear in such tables; in the studies checked, an unresolved V gene covers under half of the shortfall, and the cause of the remainder is unknown. V and J calls and clone size are copied from that table; D and trimming were computed from the DNA. In all, the sample holds some 300,000 clones, and more than 75% of those were seen once. Of the sample, 2% to 2.5% falls within the top ten clones.

The germline V gene specifies SGHTA as CDR1 and FQGNSA as CDR2. The CDR3 covers 15 residues, taking in both the cysteine and the phenylalanine. Only CDR3 DNA remains: 45 bases, in frame from the first base. From V the trimming removes 5 bases and from J it removes 6 bases, while the gene matches leave 4 bases of the junction unaccounted for. Participants in the prospective study were enrolled through a virtual design, were aged 18 to 89 years, and lived in 24 United States geographic areas. Cohort assignment in the prospective study relied on participant-reported clinical history from a screening survey and a study questionnaire. Each participant in the prospective study had whole blood, serum and a nasopharyngeal or oropharyngeal swab collected by mobile phlebotomists. Prospective study participants could optionally give additional blood draws and questionnaires over an approximately 2-month period. Before DNA extraction, prospective study blood samples were shipped either frozen or at room temperature.

The chain was built from TRBV7-2 and TRBJ2-1, with TRBD2 matching 13 junction bases. The receptor comes from a woman aged 55 to 70 in a cohort exposed to, infected with or recovered from COVID-19 (not recorded which). Sequencing was done on a sample of PBMCs or T cells enriched from blood (not recorded which). The CDR3 loop reads CASSPTSGRANEQFF. The nucleotide sequence is TGTGCCAGCAGCCCAACTAGCGGGAGGGCCAATGAGCAGTTCTTC.